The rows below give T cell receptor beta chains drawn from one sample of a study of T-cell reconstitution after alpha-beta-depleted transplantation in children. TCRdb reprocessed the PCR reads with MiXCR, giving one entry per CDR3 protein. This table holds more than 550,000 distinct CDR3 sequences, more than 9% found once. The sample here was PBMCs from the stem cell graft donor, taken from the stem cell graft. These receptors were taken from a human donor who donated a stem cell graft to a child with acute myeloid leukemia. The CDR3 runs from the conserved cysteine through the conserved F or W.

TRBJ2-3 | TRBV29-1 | CSGTSGGGADTQYF
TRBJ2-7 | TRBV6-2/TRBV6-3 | CASSYPHARGPSYEQYF
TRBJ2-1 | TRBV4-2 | CASSQVNLAGGPTYNEQFF
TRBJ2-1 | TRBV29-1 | CSARKLERRYNEQFF
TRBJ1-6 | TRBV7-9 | CASSSGSLHF
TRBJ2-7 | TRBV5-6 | CASGSTRREQYF
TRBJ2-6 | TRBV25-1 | CASSDSRGANVLTF
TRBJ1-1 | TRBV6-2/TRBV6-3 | CASSQGPAAFF
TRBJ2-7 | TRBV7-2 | CASSLEVSGRPPYF
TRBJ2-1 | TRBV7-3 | CASSSSGVEQFF
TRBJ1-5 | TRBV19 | CASSRQHSNQPQHF
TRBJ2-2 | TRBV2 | CASRAGGTGELFF
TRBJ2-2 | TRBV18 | CASSPDGGPNTGELFF
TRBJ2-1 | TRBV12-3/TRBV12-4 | CASSLYPGPLSDEQFF
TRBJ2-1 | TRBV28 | CASSIERTREFF
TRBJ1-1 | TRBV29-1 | CSALGPLNTEAFF
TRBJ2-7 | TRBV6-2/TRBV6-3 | CASSSWASGGSYEQYF
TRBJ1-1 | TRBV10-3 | CAISESGTGDAFF
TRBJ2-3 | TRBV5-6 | CASSLGAGVKTDTQYF
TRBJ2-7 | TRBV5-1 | CASSLAGLAGGLSYEQYF
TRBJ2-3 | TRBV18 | CASSPKRVSTDTQYF
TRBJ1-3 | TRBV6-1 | CASRPHSGNPIYF
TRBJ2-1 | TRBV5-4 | CASSPRPAGGPGTGEQFF
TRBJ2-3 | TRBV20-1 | CSASGLAGIGTQYF
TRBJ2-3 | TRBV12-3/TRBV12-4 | CASSYYSGNPDTQYF
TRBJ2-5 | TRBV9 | CASSPRLAAFQETQYF
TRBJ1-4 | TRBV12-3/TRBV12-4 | CASRQGASEKLFF